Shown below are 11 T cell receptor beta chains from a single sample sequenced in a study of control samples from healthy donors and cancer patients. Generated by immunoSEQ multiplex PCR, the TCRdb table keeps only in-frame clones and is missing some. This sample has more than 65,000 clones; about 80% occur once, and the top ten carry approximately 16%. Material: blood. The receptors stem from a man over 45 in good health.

The CDR3 reads CATSIRQGPNSPLHF. CDR3 DNA sequence: TGTGCCACCAGCATACGACAGGGTCCCAATTCACCCCTCCACTTT. The V and J genes are TRBV15 and TRBJ1-6, with 7 bases aligning to TRBD1. Trimming cost V 4 bases and J 7 bases; bases outside gene matches: 7. The germline gives CDR1 LNHNV, CDR2 YYDKDF (reference sequence). The CDR3 is 15 amino acids. The whole variable domain, filled in from reference TRBV15 and TRBJ1-6, reads DAMVIQNPRYQVTQFGKPVTLSCSQTLNHNVMYWYQQKSSQAPKLLFHYYDKDFNNEADTPDNFQSRRPNTSFCFLDIRSPGLGDTAMYLCATSIRQGPNSPLHFGNGTRLTVT.

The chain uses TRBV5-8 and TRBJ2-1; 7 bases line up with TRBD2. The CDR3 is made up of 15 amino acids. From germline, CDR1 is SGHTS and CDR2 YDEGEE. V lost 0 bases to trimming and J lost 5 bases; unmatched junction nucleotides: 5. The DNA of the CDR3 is TGTGCCAGCAGCTTGGTTCTAGCGGCAAACAATGAGCAGTTCTTC. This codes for CASSLVLAANNEQFF. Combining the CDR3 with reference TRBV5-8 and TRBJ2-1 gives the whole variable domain EAGVTQSPTHLIKTRGQQATLRCSPISGHTSVYWYQQALGLGLQFLLWYDEGEERNRGNFPPRFSGRQFPNYSSELNVNALELEDSALYLCASSLVLAANNEQFFGPGTRLTVL.

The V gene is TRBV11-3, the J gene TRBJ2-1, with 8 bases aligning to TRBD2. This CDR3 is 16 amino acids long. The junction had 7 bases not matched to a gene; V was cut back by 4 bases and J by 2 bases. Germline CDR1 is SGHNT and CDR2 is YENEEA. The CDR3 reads CASSSRTGGAYNEQFF. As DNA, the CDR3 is TGTGCCAGCAGCTCCCGGACGGGAGGGGCCTACAATGAGCAGTTCTTC.

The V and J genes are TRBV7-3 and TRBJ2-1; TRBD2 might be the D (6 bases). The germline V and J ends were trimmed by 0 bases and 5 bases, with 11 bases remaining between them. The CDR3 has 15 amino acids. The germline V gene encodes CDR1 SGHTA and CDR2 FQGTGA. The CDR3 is CASSLTRTKDNEQFF. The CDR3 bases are TGTGCCAGCAGCTTAACCAGGACTAAAGACAATGAGCAGTTCTTC.

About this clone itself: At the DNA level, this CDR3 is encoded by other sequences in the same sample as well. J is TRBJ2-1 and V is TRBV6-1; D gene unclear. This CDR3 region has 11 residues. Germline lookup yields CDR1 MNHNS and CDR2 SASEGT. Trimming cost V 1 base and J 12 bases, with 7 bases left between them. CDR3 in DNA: TGTGCCAGCAGTGAAGTCCCGAGGCAGTTCTTC. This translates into CASSEVPRQFF.

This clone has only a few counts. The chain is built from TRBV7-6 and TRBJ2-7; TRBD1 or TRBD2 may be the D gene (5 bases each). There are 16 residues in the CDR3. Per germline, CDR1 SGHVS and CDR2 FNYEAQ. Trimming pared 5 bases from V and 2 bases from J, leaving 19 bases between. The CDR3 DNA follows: TGTGCCAGCAGCCCCCTTCGGGGCCTCCGAGCCTACGAGCAGTACTTC. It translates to CASSPLRGLRAYEQYF. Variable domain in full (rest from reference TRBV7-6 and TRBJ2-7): GAGVSQSPRYKVTKRGQDVALRCDPISGHVSLYWYRQALGQGPEFLTYFNYEAQQDKSGLPNDRFSAERPEGSISTLTIQRTEQRDSAMYRCASSPLRGLRAYEQYFGPGTRLTVT.

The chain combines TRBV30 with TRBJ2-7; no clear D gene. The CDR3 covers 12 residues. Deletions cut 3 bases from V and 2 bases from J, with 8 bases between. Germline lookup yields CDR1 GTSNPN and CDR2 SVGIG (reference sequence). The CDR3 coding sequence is TGTGCCTGGAGGAGCGACACCTACGAGCAGTACTTC. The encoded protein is CAWRSDTYEQYF.

The CDR3 spells CASTGAGRKTGELFF. DNA for the CDR3: TGTGCCAGCACCGGAGCGGGTAGGAAGACCGGGGAGCTGTTTTTT. V and J are TRBV6-5 and TRBJ2-2, with a possible D match to TRBD2 (6 bases). The germline V and J ends were trimmed by 7 bases and 5 bases, with 17 bases remaining between them. The CDR3 spans 15 residues. CDR1 MNHEY and CDR2 SVGAGI come from the germline V gene.

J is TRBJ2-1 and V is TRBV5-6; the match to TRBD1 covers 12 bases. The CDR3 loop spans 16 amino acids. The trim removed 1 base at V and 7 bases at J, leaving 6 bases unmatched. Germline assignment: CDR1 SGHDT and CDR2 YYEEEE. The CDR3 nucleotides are TGTGCCAGCAGCTTGTGGGGACAGGGGGCAGGAAATGAGCAGTTCTTC. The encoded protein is CASSLWGQGAGNEQFF.

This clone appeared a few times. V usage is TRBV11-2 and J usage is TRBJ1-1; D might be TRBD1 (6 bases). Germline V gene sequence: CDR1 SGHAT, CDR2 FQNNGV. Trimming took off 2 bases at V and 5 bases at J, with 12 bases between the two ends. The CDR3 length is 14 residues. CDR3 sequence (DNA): TGTGCCAGCAGCTTATTTGAGGGGGAAACTGAAGCTTTCTTT. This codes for CASSLFEGETEAFF.

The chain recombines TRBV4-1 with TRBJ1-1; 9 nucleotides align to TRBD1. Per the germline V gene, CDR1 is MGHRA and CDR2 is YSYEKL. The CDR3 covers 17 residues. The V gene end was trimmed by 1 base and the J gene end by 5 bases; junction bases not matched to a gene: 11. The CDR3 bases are TGCGCCAGCAGCCAAGCCCAGGGTGACAGGGGGAGGACTGAAGCTTTCTTT. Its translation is CASSQAQGDRGRTEAFF.